This TCR beta chain stems from a study of T cells in narcolepsy. Study at large: Patients with NT1 or NT2 and healthy control donors were enrolled.

Findings of the study overall: Healthy controls reportedly lacked the autoreactive clonotypes serially found in patients' blood.

Some clones are missing from TCRdb's copy, which holds only in-frame ones; the method was immunoSEQ multiplex PCR. This repertoire shows fewer than 30,000 clones, about 85% found once; its top ten account for under 1.5%. Concerning this clone itself: Its matching antigen is unknown.

There are 15 residues in the CDR3. V gave up 5 bases and J gave up 4 bases, with 17 bases separating them. Germline V lookup: CDR1 LNHNV, CDR2 YYDKDF (reference sequence). This TCR was recovered from a human donor with narcolepsy. The chain carries TRBV15 and TRBJ1-2; D not resolved. Sequencing was performed on CD45RA- memory CD4+ T cells from PBMCs. The CDR3 region is CATSGGISLVYGYTF. CDR3 DNA: TGTGCCACCAGCGGCGGGATATCCCTAGTCTATGGCTACACCTTC.